A single sample gave rise to the 16 T cell receptor beta chains below, sequenced in a study of blood T cell repertoires in COVID-19. Sequenced by immunoSEQ multiplex PCR; TCRdb stores in-frame clones only, minus some. Here the sample spans about 110,000 clones, roughly 83% being singletons. Sequenced: peripheral blood. These receptors originate from a woman aged 55 to 70 with acute or convalescent COVID-19.

The J gene is TRBJ2-3, the V gene TRBV18; 10 positions match TRBD2. Germline V CDR1 and CDR2: KGHSH, LQKENI. The CDR3 runs 18 residues. The junction had 14 bases not matched to a gene; V was cut back by 2 bases and J by 6 bases. The CDR3 DNA sequence: TGTGCCAGCTCACCAAGGGCTAGCGGGGGTTCACCGACGGATACGCAGTATTTT. Residues: CASSPRASGGSPTDTQYF.

J is TRBJ2-7 and V is TRBV5-1; D perhaps matches TRBD1 (6 bases). The germline gives CDR1 SGHRS, CDR2 YFSETQ. Trimming stripped 4 bases from V and 2 bases from J, with 16 bases between. This CDR3 has 15 amino acids. CDR3 amino acids: CASSPRQDKPYEQYF. For the CDR3, the DNA is TGCGCCAGCAGCCCAAGACAGGATAAACCCTACGAGCAGTACTTC.

This clone was detected only a few times. The V call is TRBV28, the J call TRBJ1-5, with D possibly being TRBD1 (5 bases). The germline V gene encodes CDR1 MDHEN and CDR2 SYDVKM. The ends were cut back, 3 bases at V and 5 bases at J, with 11 bases in the middle. The CDR3 is 14 amino acids. The CDR3 is CASSFLRDYQPQHF. For the CDR3, the DNA is TGTGCCAGCAGTTTTTTACGGGACTATCAGCCCCAGCATTTT.

This chain uses TRBV6-5 with TRBJ2-5; 8 bases are a match to TRBD2. The CDR3 is 14 amino acids. Germline CDR1 reads MNHEY; CDR2 reads SVGAGI. J lost 5 bases, V lost 5 bases, and 7 bases had no gene match. This CDR3 is CASSTTGGGETQYF. The CDR3 nucleotides are TGTGCCAGCAGTACCACAGGCGGGGGGGAGACCCAGTACTTC.

This chain joins TRBV6-5 and TRBJ2-3; 10 bases align to TRBD2. The CDR3 contains 15 residues. V shed 5 bases, J shed 8 bases, and the junction held 10 bases outside the gene matches. Germline values: CDR1 MNHEY, CDR2 SVGAGI. This chain's CDR3 is CASSPLAGASGTQYF. DNA of the CDR3: TGTGCCAGCAGTCCGCTAGCGGGGGCTTCAGGTACGCAGTATTTT.

The gene calls are TRBV2 and TRBJ1-1; D is uncertain. The V end lost 5 bases, the J end lost 0 bases, and 4 bases lay between the germline ends. The CDR3 has 12 amino acids. Germline values: CDR1 SNHLY, CDR2 FYNNEI. Here the CDR3 reads CASSYMNTEAFF. The CDR3 nucleotides read TGTGCCAGCAGTTACATGAACACTGAAGCTTTCTTT.

The CDR3: CASSYSGQSYEQYF. The DNA of the CDR3 is TGTGCCAGCAGTTACTCCGGACAGTCTTACGAGCAGTACTTC. The chain employs TRBV27 and TRBJ2-7; possibly TRBD1 for D (6 bases). The germline V gene has CDR1 MNHEY and CDR2 SMNVEV (reference sequence). The V and J ends lost 4 bases and 4 bases respectively, with 14 bases between them. The CDR3 is 14 amino acids.

The gene calls are TRBV4-3 and TRBJ2-7; the match to TRBD2 covers 15 bases. Trimming took 4 bases from V and 3 from J; bases not matched to a gene: 10. CDR3 length: 18 residues. Germline V gene lookup returns CDR1 LGHNA and CDR2 YSLEER. The CDR3 coding sequence is TGCGCCAGCAGCCGAGGACTAGCGGGAGGGGGGAACTTCTACGAGCAGTACTTC. It encodes CASSRGLAGGGNFYEQYF.

The chain recombines TRBV18 with TRBJ1-1; 7 positions agree with TRBD1. Germline loops: CDR1 KGHSH, CDR2 LQKENI. Germline trimming cut 3 bases from V and 3 bases from J; bases unmatched to any gene: 1. This CDR3 is 13 amino acids long. This chain's CDR3 is CASSPGQDTEAFF. CDR3 nucleotides: TGTGCCAGCTCACCCGGACAGGACACTGAAGCTTTCTTT.

This chain uses TRBV10-3 with TRBJ1-1, with D unclear. V gave up 2 bases and J gave up 7 bases, with 8 bases separating them. The CDR3 runs to 12 residues. The germline V gene has CDR1 ENHRY and CDR2 SYGVKD. The CDR3 nucleotides read TGTGCCATCAGTGAGGTCGAGGGTGAAGCTTTCTTT. Translating it yields CAISEVEGEAFF.

This clone was found once. CDR3 DNA sequence: TGTGCCAGCTCACCTACCGCGGCGGGTAGCGAGCAGTACTTC. Protein sequence: CASSPTAAGSEQYF. V and J are TRBV18 and TRBJ2-7; possible D gene TRBD2, 5 bases. This CDR3 is 14 amino acids long. Per the germline V gene, CDR1 is KGHSH and CDR2 is LQKENI. The V end lost 3 bases, the J end lost 6 bases, and 15 bases lay between the germline ends. The full variable domain, completed using reference TRBV18 and TRBJ2-7, is NAGVMQNPRHLVRRRGQEARLRCSPMKGHSHVYWYRQLPEEGLKFMVYLQKENIIDESGMPKERFSAEFPKEGPSILRIQQVVRGDSAAYFCASSPTAAGSEQYFGPGTRLTVT.

This clone came up once. The chain recombines TRBV6-1 with TRBJ1-5; D is ambiguous. Deletions cut 2 bases from V and 11 bases from J, with 10 bases between. The CDR3 is 12 amino acids. Germline loops: CDR1 MNHNS, CDR2 SASEGT. The chain's CDR3 is CASSETSYSQHF. The CDR3 coding sequence is TGTGCCAGCAGTGAAACCTCCTATTCCCAGCATTTT.

This chain joins TRBV11-2 and TRBJ2-7; D remains ambiguous. Germline assignment: CDR1 SGHAT and CDR2 FQNNGV. The CDR3 length is 13 residues. The germline V and J ends were trimmed by 5 bases and 7 bases, with 15 bases remaining between them. DNA for the CDR3: TGTGCCAGCAGCGTCCCGCTTGGTAGAGAGCAGTACTTC. Its protein product is CASSVPLGREQYF.

This chain uses TRBV2 with TRBJ2-2; 7 bases line up with TRBD1. CDR1 and CDR2 (germline): SNHLY, FYNNEI. The CDR3 length is 15 residues. V lost 4 bases and J lost 6; bases outside the gene matches: 8. The CDR3 region is CASSVDRVGAGELFF. The CDR3 DNA reads as TGTGCCAGCAGTGTCGACAGGGTGGGGGCCGGGGAGCTGTTTTTT.

V and J are TRBV19 and TRBJ2-3; TRBD1 matches at 7 bases. CDR3 size: 13 residues. Unmatched junction bases numbered 6, after V lost 6 bases and J lost 6 bases. Germline CDR1 is LNHDA and CDR2 is SQIVND (reference sequence). CDR3 sequence reads: CASRETGIDTQYF. The CDR3 DNA follows: TGTGCCAGTAGGGAGACAGGGATTGATACGCAGTATTTT.

The chain combines TRBV19 with TRBJ1-5; 11 bases fit TRBD1. The CDR3 extends over 16 amino acids. The V gene end was trimmed by 1 base and the J gene end by 6 bases; junction bases not matched to a gene: 5. Germline CDR1 reads LNHDA; CDR2 reads SQIVND (reference sequence). The CDR3 nucleotides read TGTGCCAGTAGTATAGCTCGGACAGGGGGCAGTCAGCCCCAGCATTTT. Translated: CASSIARTGGSQPQHF. The full variable domain, in which reference TRBV19 and TRBJ1-5 provide the parts outside the CDR3, is DGGITQSPKYLFRKEGQNVTLSCEQNLNHDAMYWYRQDPGQGLRLIYYSQIVNDFQKGDIAEGYSVSREKKESFPLTVTSAQKNPTAFYLCASSIARTGGSQPQHFGDGTRLSIL.